Following are 16 T cell receptor beta chains from one sample sequenced in a study. TCRdb independently ran MiXCR on the 5' RACE reads; one entry per CDR3 protein. Here the sample spans about 40,000 distinct CDR3 sequences, under 20% being singletons. The sequenced sample consisted of naive CD4+ T cells sorted from a lymph node. As to subset: naive CD4+ T cells, CD4+CD45RA+CD25-. These TCRs come from a female donor with breast cancer.

This clonotype was counted ten times or more. V usage is TRBV5-1 and J usage is TRBJ2-3, with unresolved D. The CDR3 is 14 residues long. V lost 5 bases and J lost 1, with 11 bases in between. CDR1 and CDR2 (germline): SGHRS, YFSETQ. DNA of the CDR3: TGCGCCAGCAGATCCGGACCGCGCACAGATACGCAGTATTTT. It codes for CASRSGPRTDTQYF.

CDR3 bases: TGTGCCAGCAGCTTAGCGTGGGTTGTATTAGCGGACCATGCTTATGAGCAGTTCTTC. It yields the protein CASSLAWVVLADHAYEQFF. The chain links TRBV7-2 to TRBJ2-1; D perhaps matches TRBD2 (6 bases). Trimming took off 0 bases at V and 8 bases at J, with 26 bases between the two ends. CDR1 is SGHTA, CDR2 FQGNSA, per germline. CDR3 length: 19 amino acids.

Of note for this clonotype: A clone one base away is much larger, so this may be a read error. The CDR3 here is CSATTGTSSSEQYF. The CDR3, as DNA: TGCAGTGCCACAACCGGGACTAGCAGCTCCGAGCAGTACTTC. This chain uses TRBV20-1 with TRBJ2-7, with 9 nucleotides matching TRBD2. The germline CDR1 and CDR2 sequences are DFQATT and SNEGSKA (reference sequence). The CDR3 runs 14 residues. Unmatched junction bases numbered 12, after V lost 6 bases and J lost 6 bases.

CDR3 sequence: CASSFQAGGSTDTQYF. CDR3 sequence (DNA): TGTGCCAGCAGCTTTCAAGCGGGAGGAAGCACAGATACGCAGTATTTT. The chain is built from TRBV7-2 and TRBJ2-3, with 9 bases identical to TRBD2. V was clipped by 3 bases and J by 0 bases; unmatched bases: 4. Germline V CDR1 and CDR2: SGHTA, FQGNSA. The CDR3 totals 16 residues.

This chain joins TRBV30 and TRBJ1-5; TRBD1 agrees at 7 bases. V was clipped by 3 bases and J by 6 bases; unmatched bases: 8. Germline V gives CDR1 GTSNPN, CDR2 SVGIG (reference sequence). CDR3 length: 14 amino acids. CDR3 in DNA: TGTGCCTGGAGCCAGTCAGGGGGACGTCAGCCCCAGCATTTT. Its protein is CAWSQSGGRQPQHF.

As regards this clonotype: Its ends do not fully match the called genes, so a read error is possible. The chain has TRBV7-9 and TRBJ1-6; D is unclear. The CDR3 length is 12 residues. Germline V gene sequence: CDR1 SEHNR, CDR2 FQNEAQ (reference sequence). The CDR3 coding sequence is TGTGCCAGCAGCCGAGATAATTCACCCCTCCGCTTT. Its protein is CASSRDNSPLRF.

This clonotype was seen only once. Possible read error: a much larger clone is one base away. The CDR3 sequence: CASSLGELYTEAFF. Here the CDR3 DNA reads TGTGCCAGCAGCCTGGGGGAGCTCTACACTGAAGCTTTCTTT. V is TRBV25-1 and J is TRBJ1-1, with D perhaps matching TRBD1 (5 bases). From germline, CDR1 is MGHDK and CDR2 SYGVNS. V was shortened by 6 bases and J by 3 bases, with 14 bases between the two germline ends. The CDR3 is made up of 14 amino acids. Full variable domain (outside the CDR3, taken from reference TRBV25-1 and TRBJ1-1): EADIYQTPRYLVIGTGKKITLECSQTMGHDKMYWYQQDPGMELHLIHYSYGVNSTEKGDLSSESTVSRIRTEHFPLTLESARPSHTSQYLCASSLGELYTEAFFGQGTRLTVV.

This clonotype was recorded a few times. The chain joins TRBV5-1 to TRBJ2-3; 9 bases fit TRBD2. From germline, CDR1 is SGHRS and CDR2 YFSETQ. The CDR3 totals 15 residues. The junction had 4 bases not matched to a gene; V was cut back by 2 bases and J by 3 bases. The CDR3 DNA reads TGCGCCAGCAGCTTTGGACTAGCGAAGACAGATACGCAGTATTTT. Translation: CASSFGLAKTDTQYF.

Of note for this clonotype: One end of the junction fails to match germline, which may point to a read error. The chain combines TRBV5-1 with TRBJ1-2, with TRBD1 matching over 7 bases. This CDR3 is 12 amino acids long. Per germline, CDR1 SGHRS and CDR2 YFSETQ. The DNA for the CDR3 is TGCGCCAGCAGCCCAGGACAGGATGGCTACTCCTTC. Translating gives CASSPGQDGYSF.

Many counts were recorded for this clonotype. The chain combines TRBV29-1 with TRBJ1-1; D is ambiguous. The germline gives CDR1 SQVTM, CDR2 ANQGSEA. The germline V and J ends were trimmed by 5 bases and 3 bases, with 10 bases remaining between them. This CDR3 is built from 12 residues. CDR3: CSVYNVYTEAFF. DNA for the CDR3: TGCAGCGTTTATAACGTCTACACTGAAGCTTTCTTT.

This clonotype turned up a few times. This chain joins TRBV20-1 and TRBJ2-7; 7 bases agree with TRBD1. With V trimmed by 6 bases and J by 0 bases, 5 bases remained unmatched. Looked up from germline, CDR1 is DFQATT and CDR2 is SNEGSKA (reference sequence). This CDR3 is built from 13 residues. CDR3 coding DNA: TGCAGTGCATCGACAGGGTCCTCCTACGAGCAGTACTTC. As protein: CSASTGSSYEQYF.

This clonotype was observed a few times. The chain recombines TRBV20-1 with TRBJ1-3; TRBD1 is a possible D gene (5 bases). Trimming took 5 bases from V and 1 from J, leaving 12 bases between them. Germline CDR1 reads DFQATT; CDR2 reads SNEGSKA (reference sequence). This CDR3 spans 14 amino acids. CDR3 loop: CSAPNSGSGNTIYF. As DNA, the CDR3 is TGCAGTGCTCCAAACTCAGGGTCTGGAAACACCATATATTTT.

The rearrangement joins TRBV6-2 or TRBV6-3 to TRBJ2-7; tentatively, D is TRBD1 (5 bases). Germline loops: CDR1 MNHEY, CDR2 SVGEGT. Trimming took off 6 bases at V and 0 bases at J, with 15 bases between the two ends. CDR3 size: 15 residues. CDR3 sequence reads: CASSSETALSYEQYF. The CDR3 coding sequence is TGTGCCAGCAGCTCAGAGACAGCCCTCTCCTACGAGCAGTACTTC.

This clonotype has a handful of counts. V and J are TRBV5-1 and TRBJ1-4, with 7 bases lining up with TRBD1. CDR3 size: 15 residues. After removal of 0 bases from V and 6 bases from J, the junction contained 5 bases not matched to a gene. From germline, CDR1 is SGHRS and CDR2 YFSETQ. CDR3 DNA: TGCGCCAGCAGCTTGGAAACAGGGGTGGATGAAAAACTGTTTTTT. Translated, it gives CASSLETGVDEKLFF.

To note about this clonotype: One end of the junction varies from germline; a read error may be responsible. The chain is built from TRBV30 and TRBJ2-5; 7 bases align to TRBD2. Germline lookup yields CDR1 GTSNPN and CDR2 SVGIG (reference sequence). This CDR3 region has 13 residues. Written as DNA, the CDR3 is TGTGCCTGGAACCGGGACTACCAAGAGACCCGGTACTTC. This translates into CAWNRDYQETRYF.

The chain has TRBV11-2 and TRBJ1-1; D gene ambiguous. CDR1 is SGHAT and CDR2 is FQNNGV in the germline V gene. The CDR3 sequence is 13 residues long. V dropped 6 bases and J dropped 1 base, with 9 bases sitting between them. CDR3 in DNA: TGTGCCAGCAGTAGTACAAGGAACACTGAAGCTTTCTTT. Encoded protein: CASSSTRNTEAFF.